The text below deals with one T cell receptor beta chain. No antigen is known for it. This entry belongs to a study of graft-versus-host responses after intestinal transplantation. CDR1 SNHLY and CDR2 FYNNEI come from the germline V gene. V gave up 2 bases and J gave up 7 bases, with 15 bases separating them. There are 15 residues in the CDR3. The assay was immunoSEQ multiplex PCR, and TCRdb's table has in-frame clones only and misses some. The data show about 110,000 clones, 85% to 95% seen once. The input for sequencing was unstimulated CD8+ T cells sorted from spleen or lymph node cells, taken before intestinal transplant. The origin of this receptor is a human donor who received an intestinal transplant. This chain connects TRBV2 to TRBJ2-1; possibly TRBD2 for D (6 bases). This chain's CDR3 is CASSEHPGGMNEQFF. The CDR3 DNA reads as TGTGCCAGCAGTGAACACCCTGGAGGGATGAATGAGCAGTTCTTC. Combining the CDR3 with reference TRBV2 and TRBJ2-1 gives the whole variable domain EPEVTQTPSHQVTQMGQEVILRCVPISNHLYFYWYRQILGQKVEFLVSFYNNEISEKSEIFDDQFSVERPDGSNFTLKIRSTKLEDSAMYFCASSEHPGGMNEQFFGPGTRLTVL.